The 14 T cell receptor beta chains reported below all come from one sample, sequenced in a study of blood T cell repertoires in COVID-19. TCRdb keeps only in-frame clones here, not all; method: immunoSEQ multiplex PCR. The sample holds approximately 100,000 clones, around 85% seen once. Sequenced: peripheral blood. The receptors originated from a woman aged 70 to 79 with active or convalescent COVID-19.

J is TRBJ2-1 and V is TRBV14; the D gene is possibly TRBD2 (5 bases). CDR1 is SGHDN, CDR2 FVKESK, per germline. Trimming stripped 4 bases from V and 0 bases from J, with 16 bases between. The CDR3 loop spans 17 amino acids. The CDR3 here is CASSPPGSRSSYNEQFF. Written as DNA, the CDR3 is TGTGCCAGCAGCCCCCCGGGATCCAGGAGCTCCTACAATGAGCAGTTCTTC.

J is TRBJ1-2 and V is TRBV5-6; D unclear. V shed 3 bases and J shed 5 bases, with 14 bases lying between them. The CDR3 runs 14 residues. In germline, CDR1 is SGHDT, CDR2 YYEEEE. CDR3 nucleotides: TGTGCCAGCAGCTCCCCCCCAGGAGGGTATGGCTACACCTTC. Its translation: CASSSPPGGYGYTF.

In DNA form, the CDR3 reads TGTGCCAGCAGTTCCCGACAGGGACCCTACGAGCAGTACTTC. Protein: CASSSRQGPYEQYF. The rearrangement uses TRBV27 and TRBJ2-7, with 7 bases aligning to TRBD1. Germline assignment: CDR1 MNHEY and CDR2 SMNVEV (reference sequence). The CDR3 spans 14 residues. Losses at the gene ends were 4 bases for V and 2 bases for J; bases not matched to a gene: 5.

CDR3: CASSQATRWTGPYQETQYF. The CDR3 nucleotides read TGCGCCAGCAGCCAAGCTACGAGGTGGACAGGCCCATACCAAGAGACCCAGTACTTC. V gene TRBV4-1 combines with J gene TRBJ2-5, with 7 nucleotides matching TRBD1. Germline values: CDR1 MGHRA, CDR2 YSYEKL. V trimming: 1 base; J trimming: 0 bases; junction bases outside the gene matches: 14. The CDR3 is 19 amino acids.

The chain employs TRBV3-1 (or the pseudogene TRBV3-2) and TRBJ1-1; D is possibly TRBD1 (6 bases). V lost 3 bases and J lost 1, with 12 bases in between. This CDR3 comprises 15 residues. CDR1 and CDR2 from the germline V gene are LGHDT and YNNKEL (reference sequence). CDR3 nucleotide sequence: TGTGCCAGCAGCCAGACAACCAGGGGGAACACTGAAGCTTTCTTT. This sequence encodes CASSQTTRGNTEAFF.

This clone was detected only a few times. The gene calls are TRBV6-1 and TRBJ1-6; D not resolved. V was trimmed by 2 bases and J by 5 bases, leaving 10 bases between them. This CDR3 spans 15 amino acids. In germline, CDR1 is MNHNS, CDR2 SASEGT. The DNA for the CDR3 is TGTGCCAGCAGTGAAATAGAGGGTGATAATTCACCCCTCCACTTT. This encodes CASSEIEGDNSPLHF.

The chain links TRBV3-1 (or the pseudogene TRBV3-2) to TRBJ1-1; D unresolved. The CDR3 consists of 14 residues. With 3 bases removed from V and 2 bases from J, the gap between germline ends came to 10 bases. Germline-derived CDR1 and CDR2 are LGHDT and YNNKEL (reference sequence). The CDR3 reads CASSQITSNTEAFF. CDR3 DNA: TGTGCCAGCAGCCAGATAACAAGTAACACTGAAGCTTTCTTT.

The chain uses TRBV6-2 or TRBV6-3 and TRBJ1-2, with a tentative D call TRBD1 (6 bases). Trimming removed 7 bases from V and 4 bases from J, with 13 bases in between. The germline gives CDR1 MNHEY, CDR2 SVGEGT. The CDR3 runs 13 residues. The CDR3 protein is CASTPTGSYGYTF. CDR3 nucleotide sequence: TGTGCCAGCACCCCCACAGGGTCCTATGGCTACACCTTC.

J is TRBJ2-2 and V is TRBV5-8; 9 nucleotides line up with TRBD2. CDR1 is SGHTS and CDR2 is YDEGEE in the germline V gene. CDR3 length equals 15 residues. The V and J ends lost 4 bases and 3 bases, in that order; junction bases with no gene match: 4. The CDR3 region is CASSRGGADTGELFF. The CDR3 DNA reads as TGTGCCAGCAGCCGCGGGGGGGCCGACACCGGGGAGCTGTTTTTT.

Ten or more counts support this clone. The chain recombines TRBV11-3 with TRBJ2-7, with TRBD1 matching over 7 bases. The junction had 5 bases not matched to a gene; V was cut back by 3 bases and J by 0 bases. Germline values: CDR1 SGHNT, CDR2 YENEEA. This CDR3 has 15 amino acids. CDR3 in DNA: TGTGCCAGCAGCTTGGGGACAGAGAGCTCCTACGAGCAGTACTTC. Encoded protein: CASSLGTESSYEQYF.

The rearrangement joins TRBV28 to TRBJ1-1, with 8 bases fitting TRBD1. Germline loops: CDR1 MDHEN, CDR2 SYDVKM. The CDR3 runs 15 residues. With 2 bases clipped from V and 2 bases from J, the junction kept 4 bases outside the gene matches. CDR3 DNA sequence: TGTGCCAGCAGTTTAGGGTCAGGGGGCAACACTGAAGCTTTCTTT. As protein: CASSLGSGGNTEAFF.

V is TRBV7-3 and J is TRBJ2-5, with D uncertain. The CDR3 length is 13 residues. Trimming took 1 base from V and 5 from J, leaving 8 bases between them. The germline gives CDR1 SGHTA, CDR2 FQGTGA. This CDR3 is CASSLNGFETQYF. The CDR3 DNA follows: TGTGCCAGCAGCTTAAACGGGTTTGAGACCCAGTACTTC.

The chain has TRBV9 and TRBJ2-1, with D possibly TRBD1 on 7 matching bases. The V gene lost 3 bases and the J gene lost 8 bases, with 9 bases spanning the gap. CDR3 length: 12 amino acids. Germline CDR1 and CDR2: SGDLS and YYNGEE. CDR3 sequence reads: CASSARGDEQFF. The CDR3 DNA is TGTGCCAGCAGCGCCAGGGGGGATGAGCAGTTCTTC.

This chain links TRBV24-1 with TRBJ2-3; D is ambiguous. Trimming pared 1 base from V and 1 base from J, leaving 11 bases between. The CDR3 runs 16 residues. Germline CDR1 KGHDR, CDR2 SFDVKD. Here the CDR3 reads CATSDFASVGTDTQYF. The CDR3, as DNA: TGTGCCACCAGTGATTTTGCCAGCGTGGGCACAGATACGCAGTATTTT.